This T cell receptor beta chain was sequenced during a study of T cell repertoires in cytomegalovirus infection. This clonotype was observed at least ten times. From the reads, TCRdb called clonotypes with MiXCR, one entry per CDR3 protein. Here the sample spans 250,000 or so distinct CDR3 sequences, approximately 10% being singletons. Germline V CDR1 and CDR2: ENHRY, SYGVKD. The CDR3 sequence is 15 residues long. Deletions cut 7 bases from V and 5 bases from J, with 20 bases between. This sequence joins TRBV10-3 and TRBJ1-1, with D perhaps matching TRBD1 (6 bases). The sample comprised PBMCs. The clonotype originates from a human donor in good health (CMV status not recorded). Some clones in this sample may be carry-over from other donors' samples. For the CDR3, the DNA is TGTGCCATCATGGCGGCCGACAGAAGGGGGACTGAAGCTTTCTTT. Translation: CAIMAADRRGTEAFF.